This T cell receptor beta chain was observed in a study of T cells in Graves' hyperthyroidism and ophthalmopathy. RNA transcripts yielded amplified TCR beta CDR3 regions. Primed by the HTBI set, a first-round RT-PCR was run on the TCR CDR3. TCRdb reanalysed the multiplex PCR reads using MiXCR and keeps one entry per CDR3 protein. Found here are hundreds of thousands of distinct CDR3 sequences, approximately 14% of them singletons; the top ten hold around 4.5%. This clonotype was recorded at least ten times. Uncontrolled infection, other autoimmune disease, pregnancy or lactation led to exclusion. Orbital computed tomography and thyroid ultrasound, together with serum TRAb and thyroxine and clinical symptoms, were used for diagnoses. PBMCs came from around 9.7 ml fresh peripheral blood. This receptor was taken from a woman aged 40 to 50 with Graves' ophthalmopathy. The sample consisted of blood.

The CDR3, as DNA: TGTGCCAGCGGAGGTTCTTGGACAGCCGCTCATGGCTACACCTTC. This translates into CASGGSWTAAHGYTF. The chain combines TRBV28 with TRBJ1-2, with a weak D call TRBD1 (6 bases). CDR1 MDHEN and CDR2 SYDVKM come from the germline V gene. Deletions cut 8 bases from V and 6 bases from J, with 22 bases between. The CDR3 sequence is 15 residues long.